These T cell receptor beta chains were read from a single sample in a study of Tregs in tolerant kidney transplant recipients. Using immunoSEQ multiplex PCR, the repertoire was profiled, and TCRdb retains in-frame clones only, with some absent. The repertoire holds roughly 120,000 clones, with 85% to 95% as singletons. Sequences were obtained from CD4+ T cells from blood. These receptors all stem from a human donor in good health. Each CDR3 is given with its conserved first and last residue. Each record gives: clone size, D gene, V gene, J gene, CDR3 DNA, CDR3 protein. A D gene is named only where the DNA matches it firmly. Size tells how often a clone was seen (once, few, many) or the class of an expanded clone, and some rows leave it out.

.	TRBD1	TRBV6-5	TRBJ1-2	TGTGCCAGCAGTTACTCGCGACAGGGAAATGGCTACACCTTC	CASSYSRQGNGYTF
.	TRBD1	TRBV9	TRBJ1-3	TGTGCCAGCAGCGTAGGGGGAAGGGGGCGAACTGGAAACACCATATATTTT	CASSVGGRGRTGNTIYF
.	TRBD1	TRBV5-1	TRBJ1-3	TGCGCCAGCAGCCTCTCAACAGGGGCTGGAAACACCATATATTTT	CASSLSTGAGNTIYF
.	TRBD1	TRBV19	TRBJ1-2	TGTGCCAGTAGTGGGGACAGGGGAGAAGGCTACACCTTC	CASSGDRGEGYTF
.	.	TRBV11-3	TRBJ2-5	TGTGCCAGCAGCTTAGGAGAGACCCAGTACTTC	CASSLGETQYF
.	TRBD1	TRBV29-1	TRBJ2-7	TGCAGCGTGGCAAGGGGGACAGTCTCCTACGAGCAGTACTTC	CSVARGTVSYEQYF
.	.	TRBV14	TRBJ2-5	TGTGCCAGCAGCCGTCAAGGAGGGCCGGGGGAGACCCAGTACTTC	CASSRQGGPGETQYF
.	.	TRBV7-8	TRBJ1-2	TGTGCCAGCAGCTTAAGAACAGGTGGGGATGGCTACACCTTC	CASSLRTGGDGYTF
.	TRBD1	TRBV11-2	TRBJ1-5	TGTGCCAGCAGCTCGTACTCCGGGACAGTCAATCAGCCCCAGCATTTT	CASSSYSGTVNQPQHF
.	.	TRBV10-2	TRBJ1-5	TGCACCAGCAGTCCGCAGCCAATTAATCAGCCCCAGCATTTT	CTSSPQPINQPQHF
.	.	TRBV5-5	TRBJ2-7	TGTGCCAGCAGCACCACCCCCGGGACAAATTACGAGCAGTACTTC	CASSTTPGTNYEQYF
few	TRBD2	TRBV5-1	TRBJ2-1	TGCGCCAGCAGCAGGACTAGCGGCTACAATGAGCAGTTCTTC	CASSRTSGYNEQFF
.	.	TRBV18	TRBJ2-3	TGTGCCAGCTCACCACAAGTCACAGATACGCAGTATTTT	CASSPQVTDTQYF
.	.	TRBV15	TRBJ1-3	TGTGCCACCAGCAGGGGTCCTGGAAACACCATATATTTT	CATSRGPGNTIYF